This T cell receptor beta chain was captured by sequencing in a study of cytomegalovirus exposure and HLA in healthy donors. Study findings and constraints: The authors listed roughly 150 TCR beta chains as cytomegalovirus-associated. Rates of TCR association differed by HLA locus in a later analysis, with DRB1 highest and HLA-C lowest. Compared with the roughly 700-donor mean, an Asian-associated ancestry cluster reportedly had fewer N-insertions, according to a later analysis.

Comment on this clone: Its antigen is still unknown.

Germline V gives CDR1 SNHLY, CDR2 FYNNEI. The germline V and J ends were trimmed by 6 bases and 2 bases, with 22 bases remaining between them. The CDR3 spans 17 residues. The PCR made use of 60 Vbeta and 13 Jbeta primers. TCRdb's table, derived via immunoSEQ multiplex PCR, lists solely in-frame clones and lacks some. Of roughly 120,000 clones in the sample, approximately 76% were seen once. This chain connects TRBV2 to TRBJ1-2, with a weak D call TRBD1 (5 bases). The receptor's source is a man aged 55 to 70 in good health and CMV-seropositive. The specimen was PBMCs. The CDR3 spells CASRRVGGSDGNYGYTF. The CDR3 nucleotides read TGTGCCAGCAGGAGAGTGGGGGGTTCAGACGGCAACTATGGCTACACCTTC. Full variable domain (outside the CDR3, taken from reference TRBV2 and TRBJ1-2): EPEVTQTPSHQVTQMGQEVILRCVPISNHLYFYWYRQILGQKVEFLVSFYNNEISEKSEIFDDQFSVERPDGSNFTLKIRSTKLEDSAMYFCASRRVGGSDGNYGYTFGSGTRLTVV.